These 9 T cell receptor beta chains originate from one sample sequenced in a study of neurological immune-mediated disorders. Each CDR3 protein gets one entry after TCRdb re-called the 5' RACE reads with MiXCR. The data contain 30,000 to 35,000 distinct CDR3 sequences, under 5% of them singletons. What was sequenced was CD4+ T cells from blood. The receptors originated from a woman aged 40 to 55 in good health.

This clonotype was recorded at least ten times. The J gene is TRBJ2-7, the V gene TRBV5-1; TRBD1 agrees at 10 bases. Per the germline V gene, CDR1 is SGHRS and CDR2 is YFSETQ. Trimming cost V 4 bases and J 2 bases; bases outside gene matches: 9. This CDR3 is built from 16 residues. CDR3 nucleotide sequence: TGCGCCAGCAGCGGACCCGGGACAGGGGCGACCTACGAGCAGTACTTC. The encoded protein is CASSGPGTGATYEQYF.

This clonotype was recorded at least ten times. The rearrangement links TRBV5-1 to TRBJ2-5; D gene uncertain. Between the trimmed V and J ends, which lost 0 bases and 2 bases, there was a span of 11 bases. Per the germline V gene, CDR1 is SGHRS and CDR2 is YFSETQ. The CDR3 sequence is 15 residues long. The CDR3, as DNA: TGCGCCAGCAGCTTGGCCCTGCGGACGCAAGAGACCCAGTACTTC. The encoded protein is CASSLALRTQETQYF.

This clonotype appeared many times. The DNA of the CDR3 is TGTGCCAGCAGCCTGGACTGGGCCAATTTAGGGACCCAGTACTTC. Encoded protein: CASSLDWANLGTQYF. The gene calls are TRBV7-2 and TRBJ2-5; the D gene is possibly TRBD2 (5 bases). V gave up 5 bases and J gave up 7 bases, with 20 bases separating them. The CDR3 spans 15 residues. CDR1 is SGHTA and CDR2 is FQGNSA in the germline V gene.

The rearrangement joins TRBV9 to TRBJ2-5, with 10 bases that match TRBD1. Per germline, CDR1 SGDLS and CDR2 YYNGEE. Trimming removed 3 bases from V and 1 base from J; junction bases left unmatched: 6. The CDR3 consists of 16 residues. In DNA, the CDR3 is TGTGCCAGCAGCGCGCGGACAGGGGGTCCCCAAGAGACCCAGTACTTC. Translation: CASSARTGGPQETQYF. Together with reference TRBV9 and TRBJ2-5, the CDR3 gives the full variable domain: DSGVTQTPKHLITATGQRVTLRCSPRSGDLSVYWYQQSLDQGLQFLIQYYNGEERAKGNILERFSAQQFPDLHSELNLSSLELGDSALYFCASSARTGGPQETQYFGPGTRLLVL.

In its sample, this clonotype was seen many times. CDR3 amino acids: CSVGVFQYNEQFF. CDR3 DNA: TGCAGCGTTGGGGTTTTTCAGTACAATGAGCAGTTCTTC. The J gene is TRBJ2-1, the V gene TRBV29-1; the D is unclear. CDR1 and CDR2 (germline): SQVTM, ANQGSEA. V dropped 4 bases and J dropped 4 bases, with 11 bases sitting between them. The CDR3 sequence is 13 residues long.

This clonotype was detected many times. The chain joins TRBV5-1 to TRBJ1-2; D is unclear. Trimming shortened V by 0 bases and J by 8 bases, and 11 bases separated the two germline ends. The CDR3 consists of 13 residues. Per the germline V gene, CDR1 is SGHRS and CDR2 is YFSETQ. CDR3 nucleotides: TGCGCCAGCAGCTTGGACACAGTTTCCGGCTACACCTTC. Protein sequence: CASSLDTVSGYTF. Full variable domain (rest looked up from reference TRBV5-1 and TRBJ1-2): KAGVTQTPRYLIKTRGQQVTLSCSPISGHRSVSWYQQTPGQGLQFLFEYFSETQRNKGNFPGRFSGRQFSNSRSEMNVSTLELGDSALYLCASSLDTVSGYTFGSGTRLTVV.

This clonotype was recorded many times. The CDR3 nucleotides are TGCAGTGCTCAGGCAGGGGGACAAGAGACCCAGTACTTC. It is translated as CSAQAGGQETQYF. J is TRBJ2-5 and V is TRBV20-1, with 7 bases that match TRBD1. Looked up from germline, CDR1 is DFQATT and CDR2 is SNEGSKA (reference sequence). CDR3 size: 13 residues. The V segment lost 5 bases and the J segment 2 bases; nucleotides outside the gene matches: 5.

This clonotype occurred many times. The chain uses TRBV6-5 and TRBJ2-7; 9 bases align to TRBD2. Unmatched junction bases numbered 5, after V lost 7 bases and J lost 4 bases. This CDR3 contains 13 residues. Germline lookup yields CDR1 MNHEY and CDR2 SVGAGI. CDR3 residues: CASTGRGGYEQYF. The DNA of the CDR3 is TGTGCCAGCACGGGGCGGGGGGGGTACGAGCAGTACTTC.

This clonotype was observed at least ten times. The CDR3 loop is CSARALANTGELFF. Here the CDR3 DNA reads TGCAGTGCTAGAGCTCTAGCGAACACCGGGGAGCTGTTTTTT. V and J are TRBV20-1 and TRBJ2-2; D is undetermined. The CDR3 is 14 residues long. V was clipped by 1 base and J by 0 bases, with 6 bases between them. Germline CDR1 DFQATT, CDR2 SNEGSKA (reference sequence).